These 15 T cell receptor beta chains originate from one sample sequenced in a study of a mutant IDH1 vaccine in newly diagnosed glioma. As to time point: week 23, last vaccination. Doses of 300 ug of mutant IDH1 20-mer peptide were given with topical imiquimod. Antigens for these TCRs are unknown. Clones were sequenced by immunoSEQ multiplex PCR, and TCRdb holds only the in-frame ones, with some missing. The sample lists some 40,000 clones; roughly 79% were seen once. The sample was PBMCs, taken from a glioma patient whose treatment included an IDH1 peptide vaccine. These receptors all stem from a man aged 40-49 years with glioma.

The chain employs TRBV5-6 and TRBJ1-3, with D perhaps matching TRBD1 (6 bases). The CDR3 is made up of 15 amino acids. In germline, CDR1 is SGHDT, CDR2 YYEEEE. Trimming stripped 4 bases from V and 3 bases from J, with 14 bases between. This chain's CDR3 is CASSADRIVGNTIYF. CDR3 coding DNA: TGTGCCAGCAGCGCCGACAGGATAGTTGGAAACACCATATATTTT.

A few counts support this clone. The rearrangement links TRBV6-6 to TRBJ2-2, with D unclear. Trimming removed 5 bases at V and 3 bases at J, with 1 base between. The CDR3 length is 11 residues. Germline V gene sequence: CDR1 MNHNY, CDR2 SVGAGI (reference sequence). The chain's CDR3 is CASSHTGELFF. The DNA of the CDR3 is TGTGCCAGCAGTCACACCGGGGAGCTGTTTTTT.

The chain uses TRBV19 and TRBJ1-5, with D uncertain. Germline CDR1 and CDR2: LNHDA and SQIVND (reference sequence). Trimming took off 8 bases at V and 4 bases at J, with 18 bases between the two ends. This CDR3 contains 15 residues. The CDR3 region has the DNA TGTGCCAGTTCCCTAGGCCCCGGAGCTAATCAGCCCCAGCATTTT. Amino acid sequence: CASSLGPGANQPQHF.

This chain joins TRBV11-2 and TRBJ2-1; 12 nucleotides align to TRBD2. Germline CDR1 SGHAT, CDR2 FQNNGV. J lost 5 bases, V lost 7 bases, and 12 bases had no gene match. The length of the CDR3 is 17 residues. Here the CDR3 DNA reads TGTGCCAGCACCAGGACTAGCGGGAATTACGTGGACAATGAGCAGTTCTTC. Encoded protein: CASTRTSGNYVDNEQFF.

The V call is TRBV7-2, the J call TRBJ1-6, with 9 bases identical to TRBD1. Germline-derived CDR1 and CDR2 are SGHTA and FQGNSA. Losses at the gene ends were 5 bases for V and 8 bases for J; bases not matched to a gene: 4. This CDR3 is built from 14 residues. The CDR3 loop reads CASSPRQGDSPLHF. CDR3 nucleotides: TGTGCCAGCAGCCCCCGACAGGGGGATTCACCCCTCCACTTT.

In this sample, this clone turned up once. The CDR3 protein is CASSFLDRDNQPQHF. CDR3 nucleotides: TGTGCCAGCAGTTTCCTCGACAGGGACAATCAGCCCCAGCATTTT. V and J are TRBV28 and TRBJ1-5, with 7 bases identical to TRBD1. Germline V gene lookup returns CDR1 MDHEN and CDR2 SYDVKM. This CDR3 contains 15 residues. The J segment lost 3 bases and the V segment lost 3 bases, leaving 5 bases of the junction unmatched.

This clone has only one observation. This chain's CDR3 is CASSLANYRAYEQYF. The CDR3 nucleotides read TGTGCCAGTAGTTTAGCCAACTACAGGGCGTACGAGCAGTACTTC. This chain uses TRBV19 with TRBJ2-5; perhaps TRBD1 as D (6 bases). With the DNA end fitting TRBJ2-7 better, the J assignment may be wrong. The CDR3 is made up of 15 amino acids. CDR1 LNHDA and CDR2 SQIVND come from the germline V gene (reference sequence).

V and J are TRBV11-3 and TRBJ1-6; D possibly corresponds to TRBD1 (5 bases). Trimming removed 5 bases at V and 10 bases at J, with 18 bases between. This CDR3 comprises 15 residues. CDR1 SGHNT and CDR2 YENEEA come from the germline V gene. The CDR3 loop reads CASSPDWGATSPLHF. CDR3 DNA: TGTGCCAGCAGCCCCGATTGGGGCGCAACCTCACCCCTCCACTTT.

The rearrangement uses TRBV11-2 and TRBJ2-1; D is undetermined. Germline V gives CDR1 SGHAT, CDR2 FQNNGV. The CDR3 runs 13 residues. Trimming left V 7 bases short and J 10 bases short, with 17 bases between. CDR3 loop: CASTPLYRSEQFF. The DNA for the CDR3 is TGTGCCAGCACCCCCTTATACCGTTCGGAGCAGTTCTTC.

This chain joins TRBV4-2 and TRBJ1-1; 7 positions agree with TRBD1. Germline CDR1 and CDR2: LGHNA and YNFKEQ. V dropped 0 bases and J dropped 0; count of bases not matched to a gene: 1. This CDR3 is 15 amino acids long. CDR3 sequence reads: CASSQETGVNTEAFF. In nucleotides, the CDR3 is TGTGCCAGCAGCCAAGAAACAGGGGTGAACACTGAAGCTTTCTTT.

The chain combines TRBV10-1 with TRBJ2-7; 8 nucleotides align to TRBD2. Germline V gene data show CDR1 as WNHNN and CDR2 as SYGVQD (reference sequence). There are 14 residues in the CDR3. V was clipped by 3 bases and J by 0 bases; unmatched bases: 1. The CDR3 loop reads CASSESGGSYEQYF. CDR3 sequence (DNA): TGCGCCAGCAGTGAAAGCGGGGGCTCCTACGAGCAGTACTTC.

The sample holds one count of this clone. The gene calls are TRBV7-6 and TRBJ2-2, with 9 bases identical to TRBD1. Losses at the gene ends were 3 bases for V and 2 bases for J; bases not matched to a gene: 7. From germline, CDR1 is SGHVS and CDR2 FNYEAQ. This CDR3 has 17 amino acids. This CDR3 is CASSFVPGQGNTGELFF. The CDR3 DNA sequence: TGTGCCAGCAGCTTCGTCCCGGGACAGGGAAACACCGGGGAGCTGTTTTTT. The whole variable domain, filled in from reference TRBV7-6 and TRBJ2-2, reads GAGVSQSPRYKVTKRGQDVALRCDPISGHVSLYWYRQALGQGPEFLTYFNYEAQQDKSGLPNDRFSAERPEGSISTLTIQRTEQRDSAMYRCASSFVPGQGNTGELFFGEGSRLTVL.

V gene TRBV7-9 combines with J gene TRBJ2-7, with a tentative D call TRBD1 (6 bases). The CDR3 sequence is 13 residues long. CDR1 and CDR2 from the germline V gene are SEHNR and FQNEAQ (reference sequence). The ends were cut back, 3 bases at V and 3 bases at J, with 9 bases in the middle. The CDR3 sequence: CASSFSRGYEQYF. Written as DNA, the CDR3 is TGTGCCAGCAGCTTCTCCAGGGGCTACGAGCAGTACTTC.

V usage is TRBV7-2 and J usage is TRBJ1-1, with D unclear. The CDR3 loop spans 14 amino acids. CDR1 is SGHTA and CDR2 is FQGNSA in the germline V gene. V lost 1 base and J lost 1, with 7 bases in between. The CDR3, as DNA: TGTGCCAGCAGCTTAGTTCCCGGGAACACTGAAGCTTTCTTT. Amino acids: CASSLVPGNTEAFF.

The count of this clone is one. At the DNA level, this CDR3 is encoded by other sequences in the same sample as well. The genes are TRBV18 and TRBJ2-3; possibly TRBD2 for D (6 bases). CDR1 is KGHSH, CDR2 LQKENI, per germline. V was shortened by 2 bases and J by 1 base, with 7 bases between the two germline ends. CDR3 length equals 14 residues. The CDR3 here is CASSPGGGTDTQYF. The CDR3 bases are TGTGCCAGCTCACCAGGCGGGGGCACAGATACGCAGTATTTT.